This TCR beta chain was observed in a study of blood T cell repertoires in COVID-19. Study as a whole: T cells, B-cell-depleted T cells, or PBMCs supplied cDNA or gDNA.

Data came from immunoSEQ multiplex PCR; TCRdb stores just in-frame clones and leaves some out. The sample includes a few hundred thousand clones, around 83% of them seen just once. Recruited during active infection, patients (from Seattle) were subsequently followed longitudinally. Trimming removed 2 bases at V and 7 bases at J, with 12 bases between. From germline, CDR1 is MNHEY and CDR2 SMNVEV (reference sequence). The CDR3 has 13 amino acids. The V gene is TRBV27, the J gene TRBJ2-7, with D unclear. The sample comprised peripheral blood. This receptor was identified in a woman in her fifties or sixties with COVID-19, enrolled during active disease. The CDR3 is CASSLGQTREQYF. As DNA, the CDR3 is TGTGCCAGCAGTTTAGGGCAAACACGGGAGCAGTACTTC.